This TCR beta chain stems from a study of blood T cell repertoires in COVID-19. Background on the study: Italy, Spain and the United States were the sources of the convalescent and acute COVID-19 samples.

In the authors' workflow: Reference gene primers were amplified, and this amplification served to estimate nucleated cell counts. Method: immunoSEQ multiplex PCR; TCRdb's copy keeps in-frame clones and lacks some. That table furnishes V, J and clone size, whereas the DNA furnished D and trimming. This sample carries some 220,000 clones, approximately 78% of them seen once, and the ten largest clones take approximately 5.2%. Enrolled during active infection, Seattle patients were then followed longitudinally. There are 14 residues in the CDR3. CDR1 is KGHDR, CDR2 SFDVKD, per germline. This chain joins TRBV24-1 and TRBJ2-1; 8 nucleotides agree with TRBD2. The source material was peripheral blood. The clonotype was recovered from a woman between 65 and 79 years old with COVID-19, enrolled during active disease. The CDR3 sequence is CAVGIAGPYNEQFF. CDR3 bases: TGTGCAGTAGGAATAGCGGGACCTTACAATGAGCAGTTCTTC.